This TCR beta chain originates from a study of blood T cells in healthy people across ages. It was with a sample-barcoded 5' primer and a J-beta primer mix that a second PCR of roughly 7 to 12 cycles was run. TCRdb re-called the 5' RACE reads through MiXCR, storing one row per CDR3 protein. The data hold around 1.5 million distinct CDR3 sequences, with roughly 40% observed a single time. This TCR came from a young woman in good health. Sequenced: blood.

The CDR3 DNA sequence: TGTGCCAGCAGTGAAAATGGACAGATTTACAATGAGCAGTACTTC. Its translation is CASSENGQIYNEQYF. The chain uses TRBV2 and TRBJ2-1, with D maybe TRBD1 (6 bases). TRBJ2-7 explains the end of the DNA better; the J call may be wrong. CDR3 size: 15 residues. Germline loops: CDR1 SNHLY, CDR2 FYNNEI.